The rows below give T cell receptor beta chains drawn from one sample of a study of metastatic and nonmetastatic thyroid tumors. TCRdb re-clonotyped the PCR reads through MiXCR. The sample shows about 15,000 clones, 29% of them seen only once. Sequenced: tumor tissue. Receptor source: a male donor with papillary thyroid cancer or a benign thyroid nodule (not recorded which). Some clones in this sample may be carry-over from other donors' samples. Each CDR3 is given without its conserved first and last residue. Each record gives: J gene, V gene, CDR3 protein.

J: TRBJ1-2
V: TRBV28
CDR3: ASNLPRRPFLYT

J: TRBJ2-7
V: TRBV20-1
CDR3: SARGVVAGTDPYEQY

J: TRBJ1-2
V: TRBV18
CDR3: ASSPLPGRTNYGYT

J: TRBJ2-6
V: TRBV6-2/TRBV6-3
CDR3: ASSYERQGARTGANVLT

J: TRBJ1-3
V: TRBV15
CDR3: ATSIYGGTGNTIY

J: TRBJ1-2
V: TRBV28
CDR3: ASRQGYYGYT

J: TRBJ2-7
V: TRBV12-3/TRBV12-4
CDR3: ASRWSRVYEQY

J: TRBJ2-1
V: TRBV4-1
CDR3: ASSQVVRDNEQF

J: TRBJ2-3
V: TRBV11-2
CDR3: ASSQAIDTQY

J: TRBJ2-1
V: TRBV6-1
CDR3: ASTLRASGVSEQF

J: TRBJ1-5
V: TRBV5-5
CDR3: ASSSRGGTGNQPQH

J: TRBJ1-1
V: TRBV18
CDR3: ASSPRNSGGVDTEAF

J: TRBJ1-4
V: TRBV12-3/TRBV12-4
CDR3: ASRPGQSTNEKLF

J: TRBJ1-5
V: TRBV20-1
CDR3: SARQGTQPQH

J: TRBJ1-1
V: TRBV19
CDR3: ASIRGMMNTEAF

J: TRBJ2-1
V: TRBV6-5
CDR3: ASSYREHNEQF

J: TRBJ2-5
V: TRBV9
CDR3: ASSETSGIETQY

J: TRBJ1-1
V: TRBV27
CDR3: ASSSPGLDNEAF

J: TRBJ2-7
V: TRBV30
CDR3: AWRDSSYEQY

J: TRBJ2-6
V: TRBV18
CDR3: ASSRLPGANVLT

J: TRBJ1-1
V: TRBV2
CDR3: ASDFLGIRTEAF

J: TRBJ2-5
V: TRBV12-3/TRBV12-4
CDR3: ASSLGGWSQETQY

J: TRBJ2-7
V: TRBV12-3/TRBV12-4
CDR3: ASSLSLQGGDEHY

J: TRBJ1-3
V: TRBV28
CDR3: ASSLRSDRGKHHI

J: TRBJ2-5
V: TRBV29-1
CDR3: SVGGAGGRLETQY

J: TRBJ2-5
V: TRBV19
CDR3: ASGQETQY

J: TRBJ2-7
V: TRBV6-1
CDR3: ASSAGDGSYEQY

J: TRBJ1-6
V: TRBV6-1
CDR3: ASSEDIGTPLH

J: TRBJ2-5
V: TRBV4-1
CDR3: ASSQEELETQY

J: TRBJ2-2
V: TRBV11-2
CDR3: ASSPNLSGELF

J: TRBJ1-5
V: TRBV7-2
CDR3: ASSYGGSNQPQH

J: TRBJ1-4
V: TRBV7-9
CDR3: ASSSPGSFNEKLF

J: TRBJ1-3
V: TRBV12-3/TRBV12-4
CDR3: ASSLAHSGDTIY

J: TRBJ1-5
V: TRBV28
CDR3: ASSLGLPPAQH

J: TRBJ2-7
V: TRBV12-5
CDR3: ASALAGDPSYEQY

J: TRBJ2-7
V: TRBV3-1
CDR3: ASSHPGTSYEQY

J: TRBJ2-1
V: TRBV20-1
CDR3: SAKETGQGGDEQF

J: TRBJ2-7
V: TRBV28
CDR3: ASSLRGGDEQY

J: TRBJ2-7
V: TRBV20-1
CDR3: SAGGTGAEGWEQY

J: TRBJ1-6
V: TRBV3-1
CDR3: ASRTYRDRGNSPLH

J: TRBJ2-4
V: TRBV7-2
CDR3: ASSLDQGADIQY

J: TRBJ1-2
V: TRBV6-1
CDR3: ASKAGVTYGYT

J: TRBJ1-4
V: TRBV6-5
CDR3: ASSYSSGVNEKLF

J: TRBJ1-2
V: TRBV5-6
CDR3: ASSLRASGFGYGYT

J: TRBJ1-2
V: TRBV7-8
CDR3: ASSITDRGWHGYT

J: TRBJ2-2
V: TRBV3-1
CDR3: ASSHRDLGTGELF

J: TRBJ2-7
V: TRBV20-1
CDR3: SARNLGAEYEQN

J: TRBJ1-2
V: TRBV3-1
CDR3: ASSQVDIFGYT

J: TRBJ2-7
V: TRBV7-9
CDR3: ASSSVTGSGEQY

J: TRBJ1-1
V: TRBV30
CDR3: VLSVFGNTEAF

J: TRBJ2-2
V: TRBV29-1
CDR3: SVEDGAGTGELF

J: TRBJ1-5
V: TRBV28
CDR3: ASSYPDRYQPQH

J: TRBJ2-7
V: TRBV20-1
CDR3: SARDTRTPGVEQY

J: TRBJ2-1
V: TRBV20-1
CDR3: SARPRRGGAYNEQF

J: TRBJ2-7
V: TRBV20-1
CDR3: SASTPPLREQY

J: TRBJ1-5
V: TRBV19
CDR3: ASSNYRGGQPQH